This is a list of T cell receptor beta chains from one sample in a study of T cell responses to AZD1222 COVID-19 vaccine. Generated by immunoSEQ multiplex PCR, the TCRdb table keeps only in-frame clones and is missing some. The sample contains 120,000 or so clones, roughly 89% of which appear only once. The specimen was peripheral blood, collected on day 0 of MenACWY control vaccination. These receptor sequences come from an adult in good health. CDR3s include the opening cysteine and the closing phenylalanine or tryptophan. D genes are given only for firm matches. Rows give clone size only sometimes, using once, few, many, or a class for an expanded clone.

J	D	length	V	size	CDR3	DNA
TRBJ2-7	TRBD1	13	TRBV7-9	-	CASSLTGVYEQYF	TGTGCCAGCAGCTTAACAGGGGTCTACGAGCAGTACTTC
TRBJ1-2	-	13	TRBV19	-	CASKGQGPYGYTF	TGTGCCAGTAAGGGGCAGGGCCCGTATGGCTACACCTTC
TRBJ1-1	-	13	TRBV11-2	-	CASSSGGFTEAFF	TGTGCCAGCAGCTCCGGAGGGTTCACTGAAGCTTTCTTT
TRBJ2-7	TRBD1	16	TRBV7-6	once	CASSLGGWDSTYEQYF	TGTGCCAGCAGCTTAGGGGGGTGGGACAGTACCTACGAGCAGTACTTC
TRBJ2-7	-	14	TRBV5-8	-	CASSLEGGNYEQYF	TGTGCCAGCAGCTTGGAAGGCGGAAACTACGAGCAGTACTTC
TRBJ2-1	-	13	TRBV2	once	CASSEIRAGKQFF	TGTGCCAGCAGTGAAATCCGGGCCGGCAAGCAGTTCTTC
TRBJ2-1	TRBD2	20	TRBV5-1	-	CASSPGGLAGGRSSYNEQFF	TGCGCCAGCAGCCCCGGGGGACTAGCGGGAGGGCGGTCCTCCTACAATGAGCAGTTCTTC
TRBJ1-2	-	15	TRBV4-1	-	CASSQDQGLRYGYTF	TGCGCCAGCAGCCAAGACCAGGGCCTTCGGTATGGCTACACCTTC
TRBJ1-1	-	15	TRBV5-1	-	CASSWAGLGSTEAFF	TGCGCCAGCAGCTGGGCAGGCTTGGGGAGCACTGAAGCTTTCTTT
TRBJ2-4	-	16	TRBV6-6	-	CASSPPRTLAKNIQYF	TGTGCCAGCAGCCCCCCCAGGACTCTAGCCAAAAACATTCAGTACTTC
TRBJ1-2	-	15	TRBV6-4	once	CASSDKTLPNYGYTF	TGTGCCAGCAGTGACAAAACCCTTCCTAACTATGGCTACACCTTC
TRBJ1-2	-	13	TRBV24-1	-	CATSDVQWSGYTF	TGTGCCACCAGTGATGTACAGTGGTCTGGCTACACCTTC
TRBJ1-1	TRBD1	16	TRBV6-1	-	CASSEAPGQGTTEAFF	TGTGCCAGCAGCGAAGCTCCGGGACAGGGGACCACTGAAGCTTTCTTT
TRBJ1-1	TRBD1	15	TRBV5-1	-	CASSATQGAGTEAFF	TGCGCCAGCAGCGCGACACAGGGGGCGGGCACTGAAGCTTTCTTT
TRBJ1-6	TRBD1	14	TRBV9	-	CASSVGDRAAPLHF	TGTGCCAGCAGCGTAGGGGACAGGGCTGCACCCCTCCACTTT
TRBJ2-7	-	16	TRBV27	-	CASSLSGTGISYEQYF	TGTGCCAGCAGTTTATCGGGAACGGGAATCTCCTACGAGCAGTACTTC
TRBJ1-1	TRBD1	15	TRBV9	-	CASSPSGTGGSEAFF	TGTGCCAGCAGCCCGAGCGGGACAGGGGGCTCTGAAGCTTTCTTT